Below are 10 T cell receptor beta chains sequenced from a single sample in a study of blood T cell repertoires in COVID-19. The repertoire was sequenced with immunoSEQ multiplex PCR; TCRdb's copy has only in-frame clones and lacks some. This table holds 150,000 to 200,000 clones, roughly 82% found once. Sequencing used peripheral blood. Receptors were obtained from a woman in her 70s with acute or convalescent COVID-19.

This clone has a handful of counts. The chain recombines TRBV25-1 with TRBJ1-1; possibly TRBD1 for D (5 bases). Germline-derived CDR1 and CDR2 are MGHDK and SYGVNS. The ends were cut back, 1 base at V and 11 bases at J, with 14 bases in the middle. The CDR3 sequence is 13 residues long. The CDR3 region is CASSEWEGPGAFF. The CDR3 DNA is TGTGCCAGCAGTGAATGGGAAGGGCCAGGGGCTTTCTTT.

The chain recombines TRBV5-1 with TRBJ2-7; TRBD2 might be the D (10 bases). Trimming shortened V by 4 bases and J by 4 bases, and 30 bases separated the two germline ends. This CDR3 region has 19 residues. The germline CDR1 and CDR2 sequences are SGHRS and YFSETQ. The CDR3 DNA sequence: TGCGCCAGCAGCCCTATGGGACAGGGTACTAGCGGGAACATATACGAGCAGTACTTC. Translated, it gives CASSPMGQGTSGNIYEQYF.

This chain joins TRBV28 and TRBJ2-1; tentative D call: TRBD1 (6 bases). Between the trimmed V and J ends, which lost 7 bases and 7 bases, there was a span of 8 bases. The CDR3 sequence is 11 residues long. The germline CDR1 and CDR2 sequences are MDHEN and SYDVKM. The CDR3, as DNA: TGTGCCAGCACCCAGGGGAATGAGCAGTTCTTC. The encoded protein is CASTQGNEQFF.

The CDR3 reads CAISRTGGNQPQHF. The CDR3 nucleotides read TGTGCCATCTCTAGGACAGGGGGCAATCAGCCCCAGCATTTT. This sequence joins TRBV10-3 and TRBJ1-5; 9 bases fit TRBD1. Germline V gene data show CDR1 as ENHRY and CDR2 as SYGVKD. Trimming removed 8 bases from V and 2 bases from J; junction bases left unmatched: 4. The CDR3 is 14 residues long.

This clone was counted a single time. The V gene is TRBV30, the J gene TRBJ1-1, with D possibly matching TRBD1 (6 bases). This CDR3 has 13 amino acids. CDR1 GTSNPN and CDR2 SVGIG come from the germline V gene (reference sequence). The V gene lost 4 bases and the J gene lost 4 bases, with 13 bases spanning the gap. CDR3: CAWKWGRSTEAFF. The CDR3 coding sequence is TGTGCCTGGAAGTGGGGGCGAAGCACTGAAGCTTTCTTT.

V gene TRBV7-9 combines with J gene TRBJ1-6; TRBD1 aligns across 7 bases. Trimming removed 5 bases from V and 9 bases from J; junction bases left unmatched: 7. The CDR3 loop spans 14 amino acids. Germline V gives CDR1 SEHNR, CDR2 FQNEAQ (reference sequence). CDR3 nucleotides: TGTGCCAGCAGCAGACAGGGAGGTGGTTCACCCCTCCACTTT. It yields the protein CASSRQGGGSPLHF.

This clone came up a few times. The rearrangement links TRBV5-8 to TRBJ2-7; TRBD1 matches at 7 bases. The CDR3 length is 15 residues. CDR1 and CDR2 (germline): SGHTS, YDEGEE. V lost 0 bases, J lost 3 bases, and 6 bases stayed unmatched. This CDR3 is CASSLAGQLNYEQYF. Here the CDR3 DNA reads TGTGCCAGCAGCTTGGCGGGACAGCTAAACTACGAGCAGTACTTC.

This clone was observed a few times. The V and J genes are TRBV29-1 and TRBJ1-2, with a weak D call TRBD1 (6 bases). Trimming removed 7 bases at V and 8 bases at J, with 20 bases between. This CDR3 comprises 13 residues. Germline values: CDR1 SQVTM, CDR2 ANQGSEA. CDR3: CSAASGAPGGYTF. The CDR3 DNA is TGCAGCGCTGCATCAGGGGCCCCGGGGGGCTACACCTTC.

This clone came up once. This sequence joins TRBV15 and TRBJ1-2; 7 bases align to TRBD1. The CDR3 has 15 residues. V trimming: 0 bases; J trimming: 3 bases; junction bases outside the gene matches: 4. The V gene's germline CDR1 is LNHNV and CDR2 YYDKDF (reference sequence). The CDR3 loop is CATSREQGPDYGYTF. DNA of the CDR3: TGTGCCACCAGCAGAGAACAGGGGCCAGACTATGGCTACACCTTC.

This chain connects TRBV4-1 to TRBJ2-5; the match to TRBD2 covers 13 bases. The trim removed 0 bases at V and 1 base at J, leaving 5 bases unmatched. The germline gives CDR1 MGHRA, CDR2 YSYEKL. The CDR3 spans 18 residues. The CDR3 nucleotides are TGCGCCAGCAGCCAAGAGACCGGGACTAGCGGGGCCCAAGAGACCCAGTACTTC. Encoded protein: CASSQETGTSGAQETQYF.